These 25 T cell receptor beta chains were all obtained from the same sample, sequenced in a study of cytomegalovirus exposure and HLA in healthy donors. Use of 60 Vbeta and 13 Jbeta primers characterized the PCR. Sequenced by immunoSEQ multiplex PCR; TCRdb stores in-frame clones only, minus some. The sample consists of fewer than 250,000 clones, just under 75% of them appearing once. The specimen sequenced was PBMCs. These receptors originate from a man younger than 40 in good health and CMV-seropositive.

The genes are TRBV7-2 and TRBJ1-2; D is undetermined. The CDR3 sequence is 13 residues long. Germline V CDR1 and CDR2: SGHTA, FQGNSA. V lost 5 bases, J lost 10 bases, and 17 bases lay in between. CDR3 residues: CASSPDWTGDYTF. CDR3 bases: TGTGCCAGCAGCCCGGACTGGACTGGGGACTACACCTTC.

The V gene is TRBV5-1, the J gene TRBJ2-7; the match to TRBD1 covers 9 bases. Germline CDR1 SGHRS, CDR2 YFSETQ. The CDR3 totals 18 residues. The junction had 17 bases not matched to a gene; V was cut back by 0 bases and J by 7 bases. The CDR3 is CASSLGFTPPSGTGEQYF. The CDR3 DNA follows: TGCGCCAGCAGCTTGGGTTTTACCCCACCCTCCGGGACAGGGGAGCAGTACTTC.

The chain links TRBV29-1 to TRBJ1-1; D remains ambiguous. Per germline, CDR1 SQVTM and CDR2 ANQGSEA. The CDR3 length is 14 residues. V lost 0 bases, J lost 1 base, and 9 bases lay in between. As DNA, the CDR3 is TGCAGCGTTGAAGATTGGCGGGCGAACACTGAAGCTTTCTTT. Translated, it gives CSVEDWRANTEAFF.

The V gene is TRBV9, the J gene TRBJ2-5, with 7 bases matching TRBD2. V lost 3 bases and J lost 1; bases outside the gene matches: 9. Germline V gives CDR1 SGDLS, CDR2 YYNGEE. The CDR3 runs to 16 residues. The CDR3 nucleotides read TGTGCCAGCAGCGCCGAGGGTGCTAGCGGCCAAGAGACCCAGTACTTC. Residues: CASSAEGASGQETQYF.

This chain links TRBV9 with TRBJ2-1; TRBD2 aligns across 8 bases. V lost 0 bases to trimming and J lost 9 bases; unmatched junction nucleotides: 20. The CDR3 loop spans 19 amino acids. Germline lookup yields CDR1 SGDLS and CDR2 YYNGEE. CDR3 coding DNA: TGTGCCAGCAGCGTAGAACGGTCCCGGGCCGGGACTAGGACAATTGAGCAGTTCTTC. Translating gives CASSVERSRAGTRTIEQFF.

The rearrangement uses TRBV18 and TRBJ2-2; perhaps TRBD2 as D (5 bases). The V end was cut by 3 bases, the J end by 6 bases, with 11 bases between. The CDR3 consists of 14 residues. Looked up from germline, CDR1 is KGHSH and CDR2 is LQKENI. The CDR3 DNA is TGTGCCAGCTCACCCAGTTCCGGGGCCGGGGAGCTGTTTTTT. Translation gives CASSPSSGAGELFF.

The chain is built from TRBV10-3 and TRBJ1-1; D not resolved. Trimming removed 5 bases at V and 0 bases at J, with 7 bases between. The CDR3 totals 13 residues. Germline V CDR1 and CDR2: ENHRY, SYGVKD. This CDR3 is CAISPDMNTEAFF. CDR3 DNA sequence: TGTGCCATCAGTCCAGATATGAACACTGAAGCTTTCTTT.

The gene calls are TRBV6-5 and TRBJ1-5; D ambiguous. The CDR3 consists of 15 residues. V was clipped by 0 bases and J by 1 base, with 7 bases between them. Germline CDR1 reads MNHEY; CDR2 reads SVGAGI. The CDR3 DNA sequence: TGTGCCAGCAGTTACTCGATTCAGAGCAATCAGCCCCAGCATTTT. Protein sequence: CASSYSIQSNQPQHF.

V gene TRBV4-1 combines with J gene TRBJ2-7, with 8 positions matching TRBD1. Germline-derived CDR1 and CDR2 are MGHRA and YSYEKL. The ends lost 8 bases at V and 4 bases at J; junction bases unmatched: 13. The CDR3 has 15 residues. The CDR3 region has the DNA TGCGCCAGCTTGGGGTCCGGGACAGGCCTATACGAGCAGTACTTC. It yields the protein CASLGSGTGLYEQYF.

CDR3 region: CASSLEDTASTDTQYF. As DNA, the CDR3 is TGCGCCAGCAGCCTTGAGGACACTGCTTCCACAGATACGCAGTATTTT. The chain recombines TRBV5-1 with TRBJ2-3; tentatively, D is TRBD1 (5 bases). Trimming took off 4 bases at V and 2 bases at J, with 17 bases between the two ends. The germline V gene has CDR1 SGHRS and CDR2 YFSETQ. CDR3 length equals 16 residues.

The chain links TRBV2 to TRBJ2-5; TRBD1 is a possible D gene (6 bases). CDR3 length: 15 residues. Germline assignment: CDR1 SNHLY and CDR2 FYNNEI. V gave up 0 bases and J gave up 7 bases, with 15 bases separating them. DNA for the CDR3: TGTGCCAGCAGTGAAGCGAGCCGGGTAGGGGGGACCCAGTACTTC. It specifies CASSEASRVGGTQYF.

The rearrangement links TRBV6-1 to TRBJ2-3, with 11 bases aligning to TRBD2. CDR3 length: 13 residues. After removal of 6 bases from V and 14 bases from J, the junction contained 10 bases not matched to a gene. Germline loops: CDR1 MNHNS, CDR2 SASEGT. The CDR3 nucleotides are TGTGCCAGCAGGACTAGCGGGAATACTCCTTGGTATTTT. Its translation is CASRTSGNTPWYF.

The CDR3 loop is CASSNNRDQEDTF. As DNA, the CDR3 is TGTGCCAGCAGTAACAACAGAGACCAAGAAGACACCTTC. The chain links TRBV27 to TRBJ1-2; no clear D gene. Trimming took off 5 bases at V and 12 bases at J, with 19 bases between the two ends. The CDR3 loop spans 13 amino acids. Germline V gene lookup returns CDR1 MNHEY and CDR2 SMNVEV (reference sequence).

The chain links TRBV5-4 to TRBJ1-4; TRBD1 might be the D (6 bases). The germline V gene has CDR1 SGHNT and CDR2 YYREEE (reference sequence). The CDR3 spans 13 residues. Trimming pared 9 bases from V and 7 bases from J, leaving 16 bases between. The DNA of the CDR3 is TGTGCCACAAGACCTAGGGGGGGTGAAAAACTGTTTTTT. It specifies CATRPRGGEKLFF. The variable domain in full, completed from reference TRBV5-4 and TRBJ1-4, reads ETGVTQSPTHLIKTRGQQVTLRCSSQSGHNTVSWYQQALGQGPQFIFQYYREEENGRGNFPPRFSGLQFPNYSSELNVNALELDDSALYLCATRPRGGEKLFFGSGTQLSVL.

The V and J genes are TRBV4-3 and TRBJ2-7; TRBD2 aligns across 8 bases. The J segment lost 4 bases and the V segment lost 2 bases, leaving 10 bases of the junction unmatched. The CDR3 consists of 16 residues. CDR1 is LGHNA, CDR2 YSLEER, per germline. The CDR3 loop is CASSQQAGSGIYEQYF. In DNA, the CDR3 is TGCGCCAGCAGCCAACAGGCAGGTAGCGGGATTTACGAGCAGTACTTC.

This chain uses TRBV7-8 with TRBJ2-7, with 8 positions matching TRBD2. CDR1 and CDR2 from the germline V gene are SGHVS and FQNEAQ. The V segment lost 3 bases and the J segment 0 bases; nucleotides outside the gene matches: 1. This CDR3 region has 14 residues. CDR3 DNA: TGTGCCAGCAGCTTCCTAGCGGGCTCCTACGAGCAGTACTTC. This gives the protein CASSFLAGSYEQYF.

V is TRBV25-1 and J is TRBJ2-2, with D perhaps TRBD1 (6 bases). From germline, CDR1 is MGHDK and CDR2 SYGVNS. The germline V and J ends were trimmed by 5 bases and 3 bases, with 10 bases remaining between them. The CDR3 length is 14 residues. CDR3 loop: CASSNQGYTGELFF. CDR3 in DNA: TGTGCCAGCAGTAATCAGGGGTACACCGGGGAGCTGTTTTTT. The variable domain in full, with the rest retrieved from reference TRBV25-1 and TRBJ2-2, is EADIYQTPRYLVIGTGKKITLECSQTMGHDKMYWYQQDPGMELHLIHYSYGVNSTEKGDLSSESTVSRIRTEHFPLTLESARPSHTSQYLCASSNQGYTGELFFGEGSRLTVL.

This clone was recorded a few times. The chain is built from TRBV10-3 and TRBJ1-5; D is ambiguous. The germline V gene encodes CDR1 ENHRY and CDR2 SYGVKD. The CDR3 sequence is 15 residues long. V lost 6 bases to trimming and J lost 1 base, with 13 bases between them. The CDR3 here is CAISDGEFSNQPQHF. CDR3 bases: TGTGCCATCAGCGACGGGGAGTTCAGCAATCAGCCCCAGCATTTT.

The rearrangement joins TRBV7-2 to TRBJ2-5, with TRBD1 as a possible D gene (6 bases). The CDR3 length is 15 residues. Per germline, CDR1 SGHTA and CDR2 FQGNSA. V gave up 3 bases and J gave up 1 base, with 12 bases separating them. In nucleotides, the CDR3 is TGTGCCAGCAGCTTCCAGACAGGAGCCCAAGAGACCCAGTACTTC. Translating it yields CASSFQTGAQETQYF.

The chain has TRBV10-3 and TRBJ2-1, with 12 positions matching TRBD1. V lost 11 bases, J lost 8 bases, and 7 bases stayed unmatched. The CDR3 contains 13 residues. Germline loops: CDR1 ENHRY, CDR2 SYGVKD. Here the CDR3 reads CASAGQGAYEQFF. CDR3 bases: TGTGCCTCAGCGGGACAGGGGGCGTATGAGCAGTTCTTC.

This rearrangement joins TRBV19 to TRBJ2-1; the match to TRBD2 covers 7 bases. The CDR3 totals 15 residues. The germline V gene has CDR1 LNHDA and CDR2 SQIVND (reference sequence). J was trimmed by 0 bases and V by 3 bases; bases with no gene match: 2. CDR3 coding DNA: TGTGCCAGTAGTATGGGCGGGAGCTCCTACAATGAGCAGTTCTTC. This sequence encodes CASSMGGSSYNEQFF.

The rearrangement joins TRBV28 to TRBJ2-1; tentative D call: TRBD2 (6 bases). V shed 6 bases and J shed 9 bases, with 18 bases lying between them. Germline V gene data show CDR1 as MDHEN and CDR2 as SYDVKM. This CDR3 has 14 amino acids. CDR3 in DNA: TGTGCCAGCAGCCACCGGCGGCCCGGGGGTGAGCAGTTCTTC. It is translated as CASSHRRPGGEQFF.

The V gene is TRBV11-3, the J gene TRBJ1-1; the D gene is possibly TRBD1 (6 bases). Trimming took off 1 base at V and 3 bases at J, with 15 bases between the two ends. Germline V lookup: CDR1 SGHNT, CDR2 YENEEA. The CDR3 runs 16 residues. CDR3 sequence reads: CASSLGAGEIDTEAFF. The CDR3 coding sequence is TGTGCCAGCAGCTTAGGCGCAGGGGAAATAGACACTGAAGCTTTCTTT.

The chain links TRBV5-3 to TRBJ2-7; TRBD1 agrees at 10 bases. TRBV5-3 is assigned to the ORF class and has an uncertain function. The CDR3 has 13 amino acids. Trimming cost V 7 bases and J 7 bases; bases outside gene matches: 8. The CDR3 coding sequence is TGTGCCAGACCAGACAGGGGGCTCGAAGAGCAGTACTTC. Translating gives CARPDRGLEEQYF.

V usage is TRBV4-1 and J usage is TRBJ1-6, with D perhaps matching TRBD1 (6 bases). Trimming removed 1 base at V and 7 bases at J, with 17 bases between. The CDR3 sequence is 17 residues long. Germline loops: CDR1 MGHRA, CDR2 YSYEKL. The CDR3 protein is CASSQGIRGAVNSPLHF. CDR3 coding DNA: TGCGCCAGCAGCCAAGGGATCCGGGGGGCCGTCAATTCACCCCTCCACTTT.